This T cell receptor beta chain was recorded in a study of blood T cell repertoires in COVID-19. Study summary: Samples came from the United States, Italy and Spain, spanning acute and convalescent COVID-19. PBMCs, B-cell-depleted T cells, or T cells provided the cDNA or gDNA that made up the material.

In the source study's methods: Reference gene primers were amplified, and this amplification served to estimate nucleated cell counts. The method was immunoSEQ multiplex PCR; TCRdb's version includes in-frame clones alone and lacks a portion of them. Clonal size and the V and J genes are those of that table, whereas D and trimming came from the DNA. The sample holds roughly 75,000 clones; more than 75% are singletons and the top ten take about 0.83%. CDR3 size: 15 residues. V gave up 5 bases and J gave up 1 base, with 17 bases separating them. CDR1 is SQVTM, CDR2 ANQGSEA, per germline. The sequenced sample was peripheral blood. The sequence derives from a woman aged 70-85 years with acute or convalescent COVID-19. The genes are TRBV29-1 and TRBJ1-1; tentative D call: TRBD1 (6 bases). CDR3 bases: TGCAGCGTTATGAGAATTTCGGGACAGAACACTGAAGCTTTCTTT. Amino acid sequence: CSVMRISGQNTEAFF.